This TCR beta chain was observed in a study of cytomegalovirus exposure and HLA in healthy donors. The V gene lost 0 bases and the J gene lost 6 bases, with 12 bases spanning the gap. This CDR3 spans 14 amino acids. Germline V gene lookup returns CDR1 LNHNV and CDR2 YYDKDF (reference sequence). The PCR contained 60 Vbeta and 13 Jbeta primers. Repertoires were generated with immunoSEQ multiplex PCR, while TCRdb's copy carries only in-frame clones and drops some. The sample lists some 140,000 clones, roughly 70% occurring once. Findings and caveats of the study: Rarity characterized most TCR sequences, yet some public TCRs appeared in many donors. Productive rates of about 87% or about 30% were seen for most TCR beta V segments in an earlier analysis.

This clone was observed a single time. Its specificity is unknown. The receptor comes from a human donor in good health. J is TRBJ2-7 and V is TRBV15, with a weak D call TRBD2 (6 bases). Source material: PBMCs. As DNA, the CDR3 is TGTGCCACCAGCAGAGATATGGGGGGACGCGAGCAGTACTTC. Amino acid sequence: CATSRDMGGREQYF.